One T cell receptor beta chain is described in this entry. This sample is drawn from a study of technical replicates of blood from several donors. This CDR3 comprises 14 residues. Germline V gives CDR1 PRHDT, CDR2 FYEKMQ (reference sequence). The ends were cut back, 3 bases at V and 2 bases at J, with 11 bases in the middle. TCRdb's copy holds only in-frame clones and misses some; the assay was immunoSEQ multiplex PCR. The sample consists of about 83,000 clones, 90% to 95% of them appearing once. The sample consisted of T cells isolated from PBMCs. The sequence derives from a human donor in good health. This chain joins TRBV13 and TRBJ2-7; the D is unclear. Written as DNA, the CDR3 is TGTGCCAGCAGCTTGACACACCGAGCCTACGAGCAGTACTTC. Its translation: CASSLTHRAYEQYF.